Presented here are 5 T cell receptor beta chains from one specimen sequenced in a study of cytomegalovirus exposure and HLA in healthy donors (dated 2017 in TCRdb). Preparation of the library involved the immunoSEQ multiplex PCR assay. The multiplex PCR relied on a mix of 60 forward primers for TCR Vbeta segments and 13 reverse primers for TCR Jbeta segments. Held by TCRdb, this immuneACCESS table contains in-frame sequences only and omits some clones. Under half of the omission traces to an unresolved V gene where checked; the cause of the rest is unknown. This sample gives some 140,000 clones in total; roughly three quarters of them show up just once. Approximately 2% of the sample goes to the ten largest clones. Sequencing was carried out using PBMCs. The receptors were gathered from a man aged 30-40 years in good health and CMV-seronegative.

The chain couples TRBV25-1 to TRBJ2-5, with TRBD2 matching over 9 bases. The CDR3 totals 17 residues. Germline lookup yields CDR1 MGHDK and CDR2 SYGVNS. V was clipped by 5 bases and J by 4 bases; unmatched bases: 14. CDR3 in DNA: TGTGCCAGCAGTCTGGGTCATAGCGGGAGTTGGGCAGAGACCCAGTACTTC. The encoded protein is CASSLGHSGSWAETQYF.

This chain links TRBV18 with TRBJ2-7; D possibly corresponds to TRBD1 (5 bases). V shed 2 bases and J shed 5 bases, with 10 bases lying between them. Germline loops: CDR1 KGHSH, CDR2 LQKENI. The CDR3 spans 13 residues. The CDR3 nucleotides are TGTGCCAGCTCACCAATCGCCAGGGACGAGCAGTACTTC. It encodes CASSPIARDEQYF.

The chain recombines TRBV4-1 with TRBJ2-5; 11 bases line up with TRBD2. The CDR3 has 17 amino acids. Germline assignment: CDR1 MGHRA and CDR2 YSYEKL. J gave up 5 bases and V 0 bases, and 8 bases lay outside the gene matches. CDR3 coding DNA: TGCGCCAGCAGCCAAGATCTCATAGCGGGAGGGAGGGAGACCCAGTACTTC. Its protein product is CASSQDLIAGGRETQYF.

The CDR3 DNA sequence: TGTGCCAGAAGCGCCCTGACTAGCGGGAAGGAGAGAGGCACAGATACGCAGTATTTT. Translation gives CARSALTSGKERGTDTQYF. This chain links TRBV5-3 with TRBJ2-3, with TRBD2 matching 11 bases. TRBV5-3 is an open reading frame, and its role is uncertain. With 4 bases clipped from V and 1 base from J, the junction kept 14 bases outside the gene matches. The CDR3 is made up of 19 amino acids.

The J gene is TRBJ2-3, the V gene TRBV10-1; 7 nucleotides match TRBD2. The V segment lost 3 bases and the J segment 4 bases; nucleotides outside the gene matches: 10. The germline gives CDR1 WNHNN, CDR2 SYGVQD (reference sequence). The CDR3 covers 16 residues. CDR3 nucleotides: TGCGCCAGCAGTGACCCCGGGGAGCGGGACCCAGATACGCAGTATTTT. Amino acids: CASSDPGERDPDTQYF.